Described below is a single T cell receptor beta chain sequence and its context. Repertoires were generated with immunoSEQ multiplex PCR, while TCRdb's copy carries only in-frame clones and drops some. The sample records tens of thousands of clones, around 92% being singletons. This CDR3 is built from 15 residues. Germline CDR1 and CDR2: ENHRY and SYGVKD. The V end was cut by 2 bases, the J end by 9 bases, with 14 bases between. The record originates from a study of preoperative IRX-2 immunotherapy in early breast cancer. The treatment denotes: preoperative locoregional IRX-2 cytokine immunotherapy. This phase Ib study tested locoregional IRX-2 cytokine immunotherapy given before surgery.

The V gene is TRBV10-3, the J gene TRBJ1-6; D is perhaps TRBD1 (6 bases). The sample here was tumor tissue, taken after IRX-2 immunotherapy. The clonotype comes from a human donor with breast cancer. The CDR3, as DNA: TGTGCCATCAGTGAGGCAGGGGAAGTCAGTTCACCCCTCCACTTT. As protein: CAISEAGEVSSPLHF.